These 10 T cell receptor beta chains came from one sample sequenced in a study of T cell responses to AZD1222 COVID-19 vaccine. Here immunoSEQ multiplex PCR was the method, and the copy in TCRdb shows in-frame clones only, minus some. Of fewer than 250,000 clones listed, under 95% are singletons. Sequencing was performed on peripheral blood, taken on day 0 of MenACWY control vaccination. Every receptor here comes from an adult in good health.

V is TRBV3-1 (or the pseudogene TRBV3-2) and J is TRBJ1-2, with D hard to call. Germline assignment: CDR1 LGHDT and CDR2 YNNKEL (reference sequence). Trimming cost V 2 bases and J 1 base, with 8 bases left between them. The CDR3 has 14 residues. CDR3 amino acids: CASSQLGVNYGYTF. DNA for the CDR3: TGTGCCAGCAGCCAATTGGGTGTTAACTATGGCTACACCTTC.

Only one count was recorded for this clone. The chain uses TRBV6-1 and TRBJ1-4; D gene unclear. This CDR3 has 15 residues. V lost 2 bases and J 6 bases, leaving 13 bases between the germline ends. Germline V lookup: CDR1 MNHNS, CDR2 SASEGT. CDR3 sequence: CASSESVTAYEKLFF. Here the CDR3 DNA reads TGTGCCAGCAGTGAATCTGTGACGGCTTATGAAAAACTGTTTTTT.

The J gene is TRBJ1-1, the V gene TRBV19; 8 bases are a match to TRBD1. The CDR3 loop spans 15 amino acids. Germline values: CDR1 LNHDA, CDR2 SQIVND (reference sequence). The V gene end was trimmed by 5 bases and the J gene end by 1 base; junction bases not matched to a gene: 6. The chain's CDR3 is CASSPLDRGNTEAFF. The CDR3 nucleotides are TGTGCCAGTAGTCCACTAGACAGGGGGAACACTGAAGCTTTCTTT. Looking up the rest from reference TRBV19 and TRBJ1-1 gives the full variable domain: DGGITQSPKYLFRKEGQNVTLSCEQNLNHDAMYWYRQDPGQGLRLIYYSQIVNDFQKGDIAEGYSVSREKKESFPLTVTSAQKNPTAFYLCASSPLDRGNTEAFFGQGTRLTVV.

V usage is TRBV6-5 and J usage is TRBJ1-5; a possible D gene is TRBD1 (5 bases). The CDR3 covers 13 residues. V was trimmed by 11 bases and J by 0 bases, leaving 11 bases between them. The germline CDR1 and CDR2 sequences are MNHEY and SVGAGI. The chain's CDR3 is CAVRESSNQPQHF. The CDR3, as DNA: TGTGCCGTCAGGGAAAGTAGCAATCAGCCCCAGCATTTT.

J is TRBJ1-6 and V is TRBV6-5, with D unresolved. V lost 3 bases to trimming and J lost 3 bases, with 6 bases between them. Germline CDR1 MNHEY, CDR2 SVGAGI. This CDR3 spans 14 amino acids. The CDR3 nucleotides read TGTGCCAGCAGTTATGGCAGCTATAATTCACCCCTCCACTTT. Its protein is CASSYGSYNSPLHF.

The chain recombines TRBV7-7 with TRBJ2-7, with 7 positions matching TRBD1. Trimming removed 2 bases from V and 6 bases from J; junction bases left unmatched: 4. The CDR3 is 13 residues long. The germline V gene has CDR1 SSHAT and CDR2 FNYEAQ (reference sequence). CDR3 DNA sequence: TGTGCCAGCAGCTTAAAACAGGGGAGCGAGCAGTACTTC. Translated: CASSLKQGSEQYF.

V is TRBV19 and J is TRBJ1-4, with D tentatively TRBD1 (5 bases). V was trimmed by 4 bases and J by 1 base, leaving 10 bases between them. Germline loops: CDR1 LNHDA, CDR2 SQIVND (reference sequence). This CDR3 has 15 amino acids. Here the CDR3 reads CASSNQGRTNEKLFF. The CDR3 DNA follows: TGTGCCAGTAGTAACCAGGGCAGAACTAATGAAAAACTGTTTTTT.

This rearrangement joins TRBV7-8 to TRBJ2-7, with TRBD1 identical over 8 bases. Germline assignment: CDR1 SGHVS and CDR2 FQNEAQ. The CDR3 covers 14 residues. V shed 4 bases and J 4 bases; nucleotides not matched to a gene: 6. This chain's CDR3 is CASSSNRGFYEQYF. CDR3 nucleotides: TGTGCCAGCAGCTCCAACAGGGGGTTTTACGAGCAGTACTTC.

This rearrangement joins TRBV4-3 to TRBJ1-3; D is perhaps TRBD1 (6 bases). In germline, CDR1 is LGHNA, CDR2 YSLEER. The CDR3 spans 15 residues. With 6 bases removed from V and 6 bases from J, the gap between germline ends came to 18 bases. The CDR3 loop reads CASRDGQLPLNTIYF. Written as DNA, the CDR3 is TGCGCCAGCAGGGATGGACAGCTGCCGTTAAACACCATATATTTT.

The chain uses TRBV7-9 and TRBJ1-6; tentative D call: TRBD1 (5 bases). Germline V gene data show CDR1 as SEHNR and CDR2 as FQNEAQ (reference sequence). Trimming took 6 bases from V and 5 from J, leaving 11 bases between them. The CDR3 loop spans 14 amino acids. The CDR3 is CASRDGQHNSPLHF. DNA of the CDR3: TGTGCCAGCAGAGACGGACAACATAATTCACCCCTCCACTTT.